This T cell receptor beta chain appears in the sequencing data of a study of graft-versus-host responses after intestinal transplantation. V was clipped by 5 bases and J by 0 bases, with 16 bases between them. Germline V gene data show CDR1 as SGHNT and CDR2 as YENEEA. The CDR3 loop spans 16 amino acids. The protocol was immunoSEQ multiplex PCR, while the TCRdb copy is restricted to in-frame clones and leaves out a portion. The table has 20,000 to 25,000 clones, 85% to 95% seen once; the top ten hold about 45%. The sample here was PBMCs, taken about 260 days after intestinal transplant. The TCR sequence derives from a human patient who received an intestinal transplant, so some T cells may come from the graft donor. The V call is TRBV11-3, the J call TRBJ1-1; D is ambiguous. The CDR3 sequence is CASSALGQRLNTEAFF. CDR3 in DNA: TGTGCCAGCAGCGCCCTAGGTCAGAGGCTGAACACTGAAGCTTTCTTT.